Listed below are T cell receptor beta chains from one sample, sequenced in a study of identical twins. TCRdb recomputed calls from the 5' RACE reads with MiXCR, one row per CDR3 protein. The data show about 530,000 distinct CDR3 sequences, with 20% to 25% seen just once and roughly 0.5% held by the top ten. The sample was also reused in another study, on yellow fever vaccine responses in identical twins.

The source material was CD4+ T cells sorted from blood. These TCRs come from a woman aged 18-29 years in good health. Each CDR3 is given with its conserved first and last residue. Each record gives: D gene, J gene, V gene, clone size, CDR3 protein, CDR3 DNA. The D gene is left open where the match is weak. Size is stated for part of the rows, as once, few or many counts, or as a class when the clone is expanded.

>TRBD2|TRBJ2-2|TRBV12-3/TRBV12-4|few
CASRAGAVGTGELFF
TGTGCCAGCAGAGCGGGGGCTGTAGGGACCGGGGAGCTGTTTTTT
>-|TRBJ1-5|TRBV25-1|-
CASRAGNQPQHF
TGTGCCAGCAGGGCTGGCAATCAGCCCCAGCATTTT
>-|TRBJ2-5|TRBV12-3/TRBV12-4|few
CASSSSRLQETQYF
TGTGCCAGCAGTTCCAGCAGACTACAAGAGACCCAGTACTTC
>-|TRBJ1-2|TRBV15|few
CATSRVVLSGGYTF
TGTGCCACCAGCAGAGTTGTCCTATCTGGGGGCTACACCTTC
>-|TRBJ2-5|TRBV15|-
CATSRHKETQYF
TGTGCCACCAGCAGACATAAAGAGACCCAGTACTTC
>TRBD1|TRBJ1-1|TRBV28|few
CASRSGQGVTEAFF
TGTGCCAGCAGGTCGGGACAGGGGGTGACTGAAGCTTTCTTT
>TRBD2|TRBJ2-1|TRBV5-1|-
CASSLGLAGKRVAYNEQFF
TGCGCCAGCAGCTTGGGACTAGCGGGAAAGAGAGTAGCCTACAATGAGCAGTTCTTC
>-|TRBJ2-5|TRBV11-3|-
CASSFNRGGHQETQYF
TGTGCCAGCAGCTTCAACAGGGGAGGCCATCAAGAGACCCAGTACTTC
>-|TRBJ2-2|TRBV6-1|few
CASLVSPNTGELFF
TGTGCCAGCCTGGTGTCCCCGAACACCGGGGAGCTGTTTTTT
>TRBD2|TRBJ2-2|TRBV12-3/TRBV12-4|few
CASSLLAGLSTGELFF
TGTGCCAGCAGTTTACTAGCGGGACTCTCCACCGGGGAGCTGTTTTTT
>-|TRBJ2-7|TRBV20-1|-
CSARNFNHEQYF
TGCAGTGCTAGAAACTTCAACCACGAGCAGTACTTC
>-|TRBJ1-1|TRBV9|few
CASSVGEAPNTEAFF
TGTGCCAGCAGCGTAGGAGAGGCCCCGAACACTGAAGCTTTCTTT
>TRBD1|TRBJ2-2|TRBV5-1|-
CASSLDRGLDGELFF
TGCGCCAGCAGCTTGGACAGGGGGCTTGACGGGGAGCTGTTTTTT
>-|TRBJ2-4|TRBV28|-
CASSLRFLAKNIQYF
TGTGCCAGCAGTTTACGATTCCTAGCCAAAAACATTCAGTACTTC
>-|TRBJ2-2|TRBV12-3/TRBV12-4|-
CASSPGGGAATGELFF
TGTGCCAGCAGCCCCGGTGGGGGCGCCGCGACCGGGGAGCTGTTTTTT
>TRBD2|TRBJ2-3|TRBV20-1|-
CSARTSIDTQYF
TGCAGTGCTCGGACTAGCATAGATACGCAGTATTTT
>-|TRBJ2-2|TRBV12-3/TRBV12-4|few
CASSLGERADTGELFF
TGTGCCAGCAGTTTAGGCGAGCGGGCTGATACCGGGGAGCTGTTTTTT
>-|TRBJ1-5|TRBV12-3/TRBV12-4|-
CASTLTGGVPQHF
TGTGCCAGCACCCTGACGGGGGGAGTGCCCCAGCATTTT
>-|TRBJ2-1|TRBV2|few
CASPDRPLSYNEQFF
TGTGCCAGCCCCGATAGACCTCTCTCCTACAATGAGCAGTTCTTC
>TRBD2|TRBJ2-1|TRBV7-6|many
CASSPQVVTSGSSYNEQFF
TGTGCCAGCAGCCCGCAGGTTGTGACTAGCGGGAGCTCCTACAATGAGCAGTTCTTC
>TRBD2|TRBJ2-3|TRBV7-3|once
CASSGRATDTQYF
TGTGCCAGCAGCGGGAGGGCGACAGATACGCAGTATTTT
>-|TRBJ2-6|TRBV28|-
CASSLLKGSGANVLTF
TGTGCCAGCAGTTTATTAAAGGGGTCTGGGGCCAACGTCCTGACTTTC
>TRBD2|TRBJ2-3|TRBV3-1|-
CASSQPTGTSGTDTQYF
TGTGCCAGCAGCCAACCCACGGGAACTAGCGGCACAGATACGCAGTATTTT
>TRBD2|TRBJ2-1|TRBV6-6|-
CASRPAGVNEQFF
TGTGCCAGCAGACCAGCGGGAGTCAATGAGCAGTTCTTC
>-|TRBJ2-1|TRBV6-5|-
CASRTRDDEQFF
TGTGCCAGCAGGACGCGGGACGATGAGCAGTTCTTC
>-|TRBJ2-3|TRBV20-1|-
CSARTNTDTQYF
TGCAGTGCTAGGACCAACACAGATACGCAGTATTTT
>-|TRBJ2-3|TRBV11-1|-
CASSHKGVSATSTDTQYF
TGTGCCAGCAGCCATAAGGGGGTCAGCGCAACTAGCACAGATACGCAGTATTTT
>TRBD2|TRBJ2-7|TRBV20-1|-
CSARGGSGSPYEQYF
TGCAGTGCCCGGGGGGGGAGCGGGAGCCCCTACGAGCAGTACTTC
>TRBD2|TRBJ2-2|TRBV6-1|-
CASRTLAAVNTGELFF
TGTGCCAGCAGAACCCTAGCGGCCGTTAACACCGGGGAGCTGTTTTTT
>-|TRBJ2-3|TRBV7-9|-
CASSGRGPDTQYF
TGTGCCAGCAGCGGCAGGGGCCCAGATACGCAGTATTTT
>-|TRBJ2-6|TRBV10-3|-
CAISGPRDPPGANVLTF
TGTGCCATCAGTGGACCCCGGGACCCTCCTGGGGCCAACGTCCTGACTTTC
>-|TRBJ2-3|TRBV28|-
CASSSRAARADTQYF
TGTGCCAGCAGTTCCCGGGCCGCAAGGGCAGATACGCAGTATTTT
>-|TRBJ2-1|TRBV28|-
CASGKSTVINEQFF
TGTGCCAGCGGAAAGTCGACAGTGATCAATGAGCAGTTCTTC
>-|TRBJ1-1|TRBV20-1|few
CSATPPRKRNTEAFF
TGCAGTGCTACCCCCCCCAGGAAAAGGAACACTGAAGCTTTCTTT
>-|TRBJ1-1|TRBV5-1|many
CASSSGGLTEAFF
TGCGCCAGCAGCTCCGGGGGTTTAACTGAAGCTTTCTTT
>TRBD1|TRBJ2-4|TRBV20-1|-
CSARGQGGNIQYF
TGCAGTGCTAGAGGACAGGGTGGAAACATTCAGTACTTC
>-|TRBJ2-7|TRBV6-1|-
CASTAGGRVGPNEQYF
TGTGCCAGCACCGCTGGGGGCAGGGTGGGCCCCAACGAGCAGTACTTC
>TRBD1|TRBJ1-5|TRBV11-1|-
CASSLAPSGTGGNQPQHF
TGTGCCAGCAGCTTAGCTCCTTCCGGGACAGGGGGCAATCAGCCCCAGCATTTT
>-|TRBJ1-6|TRBV9|many
CASSRHQGVNSPLHF
TGTGCCAGCAGCCGTCACCAGGGCGTGAATTCACCCCTCCACTTT
>-|TRBJ1-1|TRBV5-1|many
CASSAGHMNTEAFF
TGCGCCAGCAGCGCGGGACACATGAACACTGAAGCTTTCTTT
>-|TRBJ1-5|TRBV6-1|-
CATTIGQYSNQPQHF
TGTGCCACTACGATCGGACAGTATAGCAATCAGCCCCAGCATTTT
>-|TRBJ1-2|TRBV4-1|few
CASSQETGTPRATF
TGCGCCAGCAGCCAGGAGACCGGGACCCCCCGGGCCACCTTC
>-|TRBJ2-1|TRBV10-3|many
CAISERGNEQFF
TGTGCCATCAGTGAGCGTGGCAATGAGCAGTTCTTC
>-|TRBJ2-7|TRBV10-3|-
CAISDQRETYEQYF
TGTGCCATCAGTGACCAGAGGGAGACCTACGAGCAGTACTTC
>-|TRBJ2-1|TRBV20-1|-
CSAPRKENEQFF
TGCAGTGCCCCCCGTAAGGAAAATGAGCAGTTCTTC
>-|TRBJ2-2|TRBV19|-
CASGGATGELFF
TGTGCCAGCGGAGGGGCCACCGGGGAGCTGTTTTTT
>TRBD1|TRBJ1-1|TRBV5-1|-
CASSPDRGRVTEAFF
TGCGCCAGCAGCCCGGACAGGGGGCGCGTCACTGAAGCTTTCTTT
>-|TRBJ2-4|TRBV5-6|-
CASSPGGPSAKNIQYF
TGTGCCAGCAGCCCTGGGGGCCCTTCAGCCAAAAACATTCAGTACTTC
>-|TRBJ1-2|TRBV10-1|once
CASSEMKTYGYTF
TGCGCCAGCAGTGAGATGAAAACTTATGGCTACACCTTC
>TRBD1|TRBJ2-3|TRBV13|many
CASSRTGVPSSTDTQYF
TGTGCCAGCAGCCGGACAGGGGTCCCCTCTAGCACAGATACGCAGTATTTT
>-|TRBJ2-5|TRBV28|-
CASSSAGTGKTQYF
TGTGCCAGCAGTTCAGCCGGGACCGGAAAGACCCAGTACTTC
>-|TRBJ2-7|TRBV20-1|many
CSASKDTGPPYEQYF
TGCAGTGCTAGTAAGGACACAGGCCCGCCCTACGAGCAGTACTTC
>TRBD2|TRBJ2-5|TRBV5-1|few
CASSLGGTSSGEETQYF
TGCGCCAGCAGCTTGGGGGGGACGTCTAGCGGGGAGGAGACCCAGTACTTC